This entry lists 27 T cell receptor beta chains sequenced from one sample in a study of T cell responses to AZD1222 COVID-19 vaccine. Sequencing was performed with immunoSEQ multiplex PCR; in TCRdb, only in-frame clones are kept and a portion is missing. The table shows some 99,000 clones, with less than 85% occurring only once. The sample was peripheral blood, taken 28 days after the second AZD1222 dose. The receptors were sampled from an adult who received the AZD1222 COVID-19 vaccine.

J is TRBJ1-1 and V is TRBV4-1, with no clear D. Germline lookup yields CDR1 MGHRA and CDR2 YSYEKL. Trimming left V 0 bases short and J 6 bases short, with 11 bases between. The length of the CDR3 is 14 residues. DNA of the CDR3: TGCGCCAGCAGCCAAGACGCGGGGTGGGCTGAAGCTTTCTTT. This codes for CASSQDAGWAEAFF.

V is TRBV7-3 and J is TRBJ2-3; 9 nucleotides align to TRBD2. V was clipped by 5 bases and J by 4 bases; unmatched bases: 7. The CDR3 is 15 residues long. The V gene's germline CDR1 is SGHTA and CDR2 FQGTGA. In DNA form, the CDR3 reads TGTGCCAGCAGCCCCCAAGCGGGAGGCGCAGATACGCAGTATTTT. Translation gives CASSPQAGGADTQYF.

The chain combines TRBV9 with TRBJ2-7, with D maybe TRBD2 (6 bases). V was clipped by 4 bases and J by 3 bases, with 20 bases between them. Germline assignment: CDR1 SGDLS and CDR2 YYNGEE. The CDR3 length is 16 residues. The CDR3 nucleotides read TGTGCCAGCAGCTTCCGGGACTCCCTAGGAATCTACGAGCAGTACTTC. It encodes CASSFRDSLGIYEQYF.

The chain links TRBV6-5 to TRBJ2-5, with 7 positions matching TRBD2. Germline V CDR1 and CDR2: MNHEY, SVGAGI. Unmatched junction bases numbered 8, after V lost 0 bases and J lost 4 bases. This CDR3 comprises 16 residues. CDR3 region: CASSYSGLRIAETQYF. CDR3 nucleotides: TGTGCCAGCAGTTACTCGGGACTACGAATCGCAGAGACCCAGTACTTC.

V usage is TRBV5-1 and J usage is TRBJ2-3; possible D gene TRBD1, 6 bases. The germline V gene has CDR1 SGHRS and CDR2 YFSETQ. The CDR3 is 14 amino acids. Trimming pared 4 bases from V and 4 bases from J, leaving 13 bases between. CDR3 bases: TGCGCCAGCAGCAAGGACAGCCTCGCAGATACGCAGTATTTT. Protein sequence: CASSKDSLADTQYF.

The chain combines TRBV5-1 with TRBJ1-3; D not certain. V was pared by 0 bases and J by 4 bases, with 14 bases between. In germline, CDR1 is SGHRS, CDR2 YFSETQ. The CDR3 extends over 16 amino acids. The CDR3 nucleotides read TGCGCCAGCAGCTTGGCTCAGCTGGATAACGGAAACACCATATATTTT. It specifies CASSLAQLDNGNTIYF. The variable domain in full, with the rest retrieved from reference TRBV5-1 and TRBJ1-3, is KAGVTQTPRYLIKTRGQQVTLSCSPISGHRSVSWYQQTPGQGLQFLFEYFSETQRNKGNFPGRFSGRQFSNSRSEMNVSTLELGDSALYLCASSLAQLDNGNTIYFGEGSWLTVV.

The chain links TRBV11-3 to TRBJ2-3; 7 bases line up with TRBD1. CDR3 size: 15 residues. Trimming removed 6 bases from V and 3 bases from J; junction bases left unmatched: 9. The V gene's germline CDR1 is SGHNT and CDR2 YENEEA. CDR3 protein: CASRQGWYSTDTQYF. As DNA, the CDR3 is TGTGCCAGCAGACAGGGGTGGTACTCTACAGATACGCAGTATTTT.

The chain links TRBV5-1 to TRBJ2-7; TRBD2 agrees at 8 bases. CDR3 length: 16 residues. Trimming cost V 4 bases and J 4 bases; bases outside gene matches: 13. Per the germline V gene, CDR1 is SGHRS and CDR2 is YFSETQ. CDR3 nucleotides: TGCGCCAGCAGCCAAATTAGCGGGACTCCTTCTTACGAGCAGTACTTC. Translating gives CASSQISGTPSYEQYF.

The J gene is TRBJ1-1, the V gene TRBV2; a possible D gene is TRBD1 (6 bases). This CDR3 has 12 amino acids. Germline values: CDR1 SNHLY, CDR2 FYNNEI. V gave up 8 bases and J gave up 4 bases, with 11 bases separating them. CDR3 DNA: TGTGCCAGCGGAACCAGGGGCACTGAAGCTTTCTTT. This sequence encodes CASGTRGTEAFF.

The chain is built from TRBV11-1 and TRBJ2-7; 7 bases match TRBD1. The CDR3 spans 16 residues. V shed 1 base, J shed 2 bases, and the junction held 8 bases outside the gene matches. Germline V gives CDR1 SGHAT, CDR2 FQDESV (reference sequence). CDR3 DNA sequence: TGTGCCAGCAGCTTAGGGCCGACAGGGCTACCCTACGAGCAGTACTTC. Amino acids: CASSLGPTGLPYEQYF.

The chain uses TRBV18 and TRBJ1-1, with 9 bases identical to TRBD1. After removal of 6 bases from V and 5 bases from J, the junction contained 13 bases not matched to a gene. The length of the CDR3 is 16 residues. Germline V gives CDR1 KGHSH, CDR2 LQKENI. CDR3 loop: CASSLRDRDRGTEAFF. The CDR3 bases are TGTGCCAGCTCCCTCCGGGACAGGGACAGAGGTACTGAAGCTTTCTTT.

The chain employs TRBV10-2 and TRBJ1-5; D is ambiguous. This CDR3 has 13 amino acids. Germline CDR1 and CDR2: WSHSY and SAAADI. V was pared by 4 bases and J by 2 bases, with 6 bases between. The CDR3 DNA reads TGCGCCAGCAGTGTACAGCGCAATCAGCCCCAGCATTTT. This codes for CASSVQRNQPQHF.

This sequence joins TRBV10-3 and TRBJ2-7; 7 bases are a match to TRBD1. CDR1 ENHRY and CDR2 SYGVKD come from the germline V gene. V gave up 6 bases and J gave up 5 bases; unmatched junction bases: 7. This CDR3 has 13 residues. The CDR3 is CAISQGTANEQYF. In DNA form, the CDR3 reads TGTGCCATCAGCCAAGGGACAGCCAACGAGCAGTACTTC.

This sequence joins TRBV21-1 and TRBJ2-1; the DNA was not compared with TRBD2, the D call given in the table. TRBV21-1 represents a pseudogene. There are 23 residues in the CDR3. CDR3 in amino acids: CASSNKLPGTDPLAGRPHNEQFF. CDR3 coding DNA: TGTGCCAGCAGCAACAAACTTCCCGGGACAGACCCTCTAGCGGGACGCCCCCACAATGAGCAGTTCTTC.

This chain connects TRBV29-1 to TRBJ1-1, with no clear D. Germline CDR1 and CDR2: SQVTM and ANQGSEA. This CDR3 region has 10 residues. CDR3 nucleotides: TGCAGTGTCGCGAACACTGAAGCTTTCTTT. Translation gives CSVANTEAFF.

The CDR3 region is CASSRSATSGISDTQYF. CDR3 sequence (DNA): TGTGCCAGCAGTCGCTCCGCGACTAGCGGGATTTCAGATACGCAGTATTTT. The rearrangement joins TRBV6-2 or TRBV6-3 to TRBJ2-3, with 11 nucleotides matching TRBD2. V gave up 5 bases and J gave up 4 bases; unmatched junction bases: 11. Per the germline V gene, CDR1 is MNHEY and CDR2 is SVGEGT. The CDR3 totals 17 residues.

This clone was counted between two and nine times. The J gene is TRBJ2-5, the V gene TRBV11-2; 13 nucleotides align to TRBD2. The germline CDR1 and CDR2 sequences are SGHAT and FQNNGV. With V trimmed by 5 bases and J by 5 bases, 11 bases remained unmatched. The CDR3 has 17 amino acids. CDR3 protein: CASSLRGGTSGEETQYF. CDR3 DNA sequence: TGTGCCAGCAGCCTCAGGGGAGGGACTAGCGGGGAGGAGACCCAGTACTTC.

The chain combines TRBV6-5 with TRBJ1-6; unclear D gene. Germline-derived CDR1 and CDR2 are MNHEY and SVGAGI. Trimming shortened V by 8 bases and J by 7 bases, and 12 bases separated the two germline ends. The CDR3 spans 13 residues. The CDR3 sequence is CASYQRRNSPLHF. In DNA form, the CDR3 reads TGTGCCAGCTACCAAAGGCGAAATTCACCCCTCCACTTT.

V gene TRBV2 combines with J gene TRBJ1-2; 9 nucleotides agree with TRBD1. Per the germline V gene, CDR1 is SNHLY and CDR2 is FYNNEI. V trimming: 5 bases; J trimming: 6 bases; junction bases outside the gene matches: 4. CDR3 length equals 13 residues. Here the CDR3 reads CASSPQGADGYTF. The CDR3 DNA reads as TGTGCCAGCAGTCCACAGGGGGCAGATGGCTACACCTTC.

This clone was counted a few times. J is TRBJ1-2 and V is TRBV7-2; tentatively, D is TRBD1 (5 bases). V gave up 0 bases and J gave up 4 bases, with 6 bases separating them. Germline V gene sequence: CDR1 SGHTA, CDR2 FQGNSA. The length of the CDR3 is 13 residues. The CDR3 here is CASSLAGPYGYTF. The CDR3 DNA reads TGTGCCAGCAGCTTAGCGGGACCCTATGGCTACACCTTC.

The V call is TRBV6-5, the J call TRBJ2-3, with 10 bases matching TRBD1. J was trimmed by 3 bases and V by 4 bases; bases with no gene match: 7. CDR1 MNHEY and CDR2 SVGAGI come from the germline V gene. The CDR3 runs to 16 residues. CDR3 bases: TGTGCCAGCAGTTGGTTCGGGACAGGGGTAACAGATACGCAGTATTTT. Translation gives CASSWFGTGVTDTQYF.

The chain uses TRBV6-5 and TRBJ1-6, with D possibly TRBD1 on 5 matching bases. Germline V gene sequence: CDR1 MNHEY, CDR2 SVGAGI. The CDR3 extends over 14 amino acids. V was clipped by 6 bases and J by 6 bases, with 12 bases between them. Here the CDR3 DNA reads TGTGCCAGCAGCGCGGGGCCCTTTAATTCACCCCTCCACTTT. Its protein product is CASSAGPFNSPLHF.

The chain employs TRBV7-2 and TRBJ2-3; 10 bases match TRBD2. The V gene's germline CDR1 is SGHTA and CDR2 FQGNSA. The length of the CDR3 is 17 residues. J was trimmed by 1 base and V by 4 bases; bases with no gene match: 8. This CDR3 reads CASSSRYTSGGTDTQYF. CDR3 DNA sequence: TGTGCCAGCAGCTCCCGGTACACTAGCGGGGGCACAGATACGCAGTATTTT.

The CDR3 sequence is CASSPRTADTGELFF. CDR3 sequence (DNA): TGTGCCAGCAGCCCGAGGACAGCGGACACCGGGGAGCTGTTTTTT. The chain combines TRBV11-3 with TRBJ2-2; D possibly corresponds to TRBD1 (6 bases). V shed 5 bases and J shed 3 bases, with 13 bases lying between them. Germline lookup yields CDR1 SGHNT and CDR2 YENEEA. This CDR3 is built from 15 residues.

CDR3 sequence: CASSIEGTSNQPQHF. In DNA, the CDR3 is TGTGCCAGTAGTATAGAGGGGACTAGCAATCAGCCCCAGCATTTT. This chain joins TRBV19 and TRBJ1-5, with D maybe TRBD1 (5 bases). Trimming pared 0 bases from V and 0 bases from J, leaving 6 bases between. This CDR3 spans 15 amino acids. The germline gives CDR1 LNHDA, CDR2 SQIVND (reference sequence).

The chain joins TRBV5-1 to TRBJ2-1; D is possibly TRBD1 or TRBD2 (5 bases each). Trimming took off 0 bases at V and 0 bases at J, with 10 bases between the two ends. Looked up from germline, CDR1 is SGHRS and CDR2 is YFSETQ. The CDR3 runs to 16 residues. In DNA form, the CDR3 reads TGCGCCAGCAGCTTGGTCGGGACGAGCTCCTACAATGAGCAGTTCTTC. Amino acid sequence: CASSLVGTSSYNEQFF.

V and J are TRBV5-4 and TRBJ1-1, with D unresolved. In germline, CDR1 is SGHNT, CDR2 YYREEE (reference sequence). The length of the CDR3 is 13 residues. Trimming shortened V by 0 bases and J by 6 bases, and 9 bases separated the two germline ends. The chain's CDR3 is CASSLGSSAEAFF. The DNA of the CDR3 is TGTGCCAGCAGCTTGGGGTCGAGCGCTGAAGCTTTCTTT.